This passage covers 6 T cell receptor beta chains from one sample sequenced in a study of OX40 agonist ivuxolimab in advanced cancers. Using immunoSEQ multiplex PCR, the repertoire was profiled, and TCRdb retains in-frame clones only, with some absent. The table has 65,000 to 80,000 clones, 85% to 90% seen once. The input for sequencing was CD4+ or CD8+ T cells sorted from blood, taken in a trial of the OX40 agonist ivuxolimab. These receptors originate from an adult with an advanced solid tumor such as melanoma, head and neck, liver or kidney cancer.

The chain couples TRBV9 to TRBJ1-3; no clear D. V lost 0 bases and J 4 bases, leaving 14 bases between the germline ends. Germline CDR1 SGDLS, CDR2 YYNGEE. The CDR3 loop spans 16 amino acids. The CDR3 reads CASSVGQLGLGNTIYF. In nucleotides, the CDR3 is TGTGCCAGCAGCGTAGGCCAGCTCGGGCTCGGAAACACCATATATTTT.

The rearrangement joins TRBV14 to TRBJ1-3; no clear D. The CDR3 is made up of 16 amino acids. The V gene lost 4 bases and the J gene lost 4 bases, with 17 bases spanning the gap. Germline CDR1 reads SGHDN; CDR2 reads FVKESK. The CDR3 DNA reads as TGTGCCAGCAGCCCCTGGACTGGTTTGGAGGGAAACACCATATATTTT. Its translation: CASSPWTGLEGNTIYF.

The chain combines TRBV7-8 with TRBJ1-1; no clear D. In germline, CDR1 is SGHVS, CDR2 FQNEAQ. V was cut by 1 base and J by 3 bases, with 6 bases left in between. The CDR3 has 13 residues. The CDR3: CASSLERDTEAFF. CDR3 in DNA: TGTGCCAGCAGCTTAGAAAGGGACACTGAAGCTTTCTTT.

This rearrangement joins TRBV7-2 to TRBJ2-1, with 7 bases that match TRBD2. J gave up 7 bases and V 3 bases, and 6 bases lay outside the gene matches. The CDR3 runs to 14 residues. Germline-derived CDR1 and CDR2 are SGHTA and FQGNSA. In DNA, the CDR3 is TGTGCCAGCAGCTTCGGGGGGAGTAAAAATGAGCAGTTCTTC. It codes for CASSFGGSKNEQFF.

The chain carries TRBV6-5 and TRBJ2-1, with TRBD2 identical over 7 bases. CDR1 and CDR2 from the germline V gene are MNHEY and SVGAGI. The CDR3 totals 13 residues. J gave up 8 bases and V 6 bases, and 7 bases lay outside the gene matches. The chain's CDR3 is CASREAGNYEQFF. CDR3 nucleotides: TGTGCCAGCAGAGAAGCGGGAAACTATGAGCAGTTCTTC.

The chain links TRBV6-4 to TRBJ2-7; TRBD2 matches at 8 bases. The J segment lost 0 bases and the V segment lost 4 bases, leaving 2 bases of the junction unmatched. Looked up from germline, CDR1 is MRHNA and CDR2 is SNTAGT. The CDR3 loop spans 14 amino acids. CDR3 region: CASSASGRSYEQYF. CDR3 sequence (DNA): TGTGCCAGCAGTGCTAGCGGGCGCTCCTACGAGCAGTACTTC.